This TCR beta chain derives from a study of regulatory T cells in long-lasting Graves disease. To make TCR beta libraries, researchers used iRepertoire HTBI primers and Arm-PCR of CDR3 regions. TCRdb re-called the multiplex PCR reads with MiXCR, one entry per CDR3 protein. The data show more than 450,000 distinct CDR3 sequences, under 20% seen once. Time point defined: newly diagnosed GD, antithyroid drugs for less than 3 months. PBMC RNA was the source of the TCR library. CDR1 is DFQATT and CDR2 is SNEGSKA in the germline V gene (reference sequence). The CDR3 contains 13 residues. The V and J ends lost 1 base and 8 bases respectively, with 14 bases between them. These data were likewise used in another study, on T cells in Graves' hyperthyroidism and ophthalmopathy.

V is TRBV20-1 and J is TRBJ2-5; the D gene is possibly TRBD1 (5 bases). The material sequenced was peripheral blood mononuclear cells (PBMCs), taken at new diagnosis, from a patient treated with antithyroid drugs. This TCR was sampled from a man in his forties or fifties with Graves disease. CDR3 nucleotides: TGCAGTGCTAGAGCGACAGATAAGAGAACCCAGTACTTC. This translates into CSARATDKRTQYF.